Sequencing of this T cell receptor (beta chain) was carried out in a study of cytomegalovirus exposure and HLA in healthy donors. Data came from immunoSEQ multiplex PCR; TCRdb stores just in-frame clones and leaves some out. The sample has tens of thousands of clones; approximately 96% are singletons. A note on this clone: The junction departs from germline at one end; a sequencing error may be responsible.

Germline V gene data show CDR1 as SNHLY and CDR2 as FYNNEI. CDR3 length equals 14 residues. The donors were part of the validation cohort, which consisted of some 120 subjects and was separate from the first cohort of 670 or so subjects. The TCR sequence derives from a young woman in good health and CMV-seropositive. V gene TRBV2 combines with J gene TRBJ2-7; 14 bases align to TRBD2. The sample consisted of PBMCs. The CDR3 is CASSDPGTSGRWAF. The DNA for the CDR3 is TGTGCCAGCAGTGATCCCGGGACTAGCGGGAGATGGGCCTTC.